The T cell receptor (beta chain) described here comes from a study of cytomegalovirus exposure and HLA in healthy donors. Details on this clone: Its antigen is currently unknown.

Study conclusions and caveats: Listed as cytomegalovirus-associated were 150 to 200 TCR beta chains.

The PCR employed 60 Vbeta primers together with 13 Jbeta primers. Measured with immunoSEQ multiplex PCR; TCRdb has only the in-frame clones, and not every one. The sample carries about 120,000 clones, over 70% recorded once. V trimming: 7 bases; J trimming: 0 bases; junction bases outside the gene matches: 10. Germline assignment: CDR1 GTSNPN and CDR2 SVGIG (reference sequence). The CDR3 is 15 amino acids. The material sequenced was PBMCs. This TCR was recovered from a woman between 50 and 59 years old in good health and CMV-seropositive. This chain connects TRBV30 to TRBJ2-3; TRBD2 agrees at 7 bases. The CDR3 region has the DNA TGTGCCTCGGGTCGGTGGGGGGGTAGCACAGATACGCAGTATTTT. Translated: CASGRWGGSTDTQYF.